This record concerns one T cell receptor beta chain sequence. The CDR3 consists of 16 residues. Germline loops: CDR1 SGDLS, CDR2 YYNGEE. The V and J ends lost 3 bases and 6 bases, in that order; junction bases with no gene match: 5. The data belong to a study of blood T cell repertoires in COVID-19. Study information: Sources were T cells, B-cell-depleted T cells, or PBMCs; the material itself was cDNA or gDNA.

Produced via immunoSEQ multiplex PCR; TCRdb's table is partial and in-frame only. The table has about 400,000 clones, roughly nine tenths seen once; the top ten hold roughly 1.2%. The sequence was collected from a man aged 35 to 55 with acute or convalescent COVID-19. The chain has TRBV9 and TRBJ2-1; 14 nucleotides align to TRBD2. The specimen sequenced was peripheral blood. The CDR3 loop is CASSADGTSGSNEQFF. Here the CDR3 DNA reads TGTGCCAGCAGCGCAGACGGGACTAGCGGGAGCAATGAGCAGTTCTTC.